Listed here are 27 T cell receptor beta chains from one sample, sequenced in a study of control samples from healthy donors and cancer patients. Produced via immunoSEQ multiplex PCR; TCRdb's table is partial and in-frame only. The sample has over 150,000 clones, about 94% seen once; the top ten hold 12% to 15%. The source material was PBMCs. Receptor source: a man in his fifties or sixties with colorectal cancer.

This clone is a singleton in its sample. The chain is built from TRBV19 and TRBJ1-2; weak D call: TRBD1 (5 bases). With 5 bases removed from V and 3 bases from J, the gap between germline ends came to 16 bases. Per germline, CDR1 LNHDA and CDR2 SQIVND (reference sequence). This CDR3 is 15 amino acids long. CDR3 sequence (DNA): TGTGCCAGTAGTCCCAGGCGGACACTCTACTATGGCTACACCTTC. The encoded protein is CASSPRRTLYYGYTF.

The gene calls are TRBV19 and TRBJ2-7; maybe TRBD1 (6 bases). The CDR3 totals 14 residues. V was clipped by 5 bases and J by 0 bases, with 11 bases between them. The germline CDR1 and CDR2 sequences are LNHDA and SQIVND (reference sequence). DNA of the CDR3: TGTGCCAGTAGTCAACGACAGGACTCCTACGAGCAGTACTTC. It codes for CASSQRQDSYEQYF. The entire variable domain, with the rest obtained from reference TRBV19 and TRBJ2-7, is as follows: DGGITQSPKYLFRKEGQNVTLSCEQNLNHDAMYWYRQDPGQGLRLIYYSQIVNDFQKGDIAEGYSVSREKKESFPLTVTSAQKNPTAFYLCASSQRQDSYEQYFGPGTRLTVT.

The chain links TRBV5-1 to TRBJ2-7; D may correspond to TRBD1 or TRBD2 (5 bases each). CDR3 length: 15 residues. V gave up 5 bases and J gave up 5 bases, with 20 bases separating them. The germline V gene encodes CDR1 SGHRS and CDR2 YFSETQ. CDR3 bases: TGCGCCAGCAGGCCCTGGGACGCCTCAGAGAACGAGCAGTACTTC. Translated, it gives CASRPWDASENEQYF.

V is TRBV5-4 and J is TRBJ1-6; 7 bases fit TRBD1. Trimming cost V 4 bases and J 14 bases; bases outside gene matches: 9. CDR1 and CDR2 from the germline V gene are SGHNT and YYREEE (reference sequence). The length of the CDR3 is 13 residues. The CDR3 region is CASSGTQGRSLHF. In nucleotides, the CDR3 is TGTGCCAGCAGCGGAACACAGGGGCGGTCCCTCCACTTT.

V is TRBV30 and J is TRBJ2-5; no firm D call. The CDR3 length is 12 residues. V was trimmed by 1 base and J by 4 bases, leaving 7 bases between them. Per the germline V gene, CDR1 is GTSNPN and CDR2 is SVGIG (reference sequence). The CDR3 DNA reads as TGTGCCTGGAGTGCCTCGACAGAGACCCAGTACTTC. It encodes CAWSASTETQYF.

The chain combines TRBV10-1 with TRBJ2-3; 8 bases map to TRBD2. Germline V lookup: CDR1 WNHNN, CDR2 SYGVQD (reference sequence). After removal of 3 bases from V and 3 bases from J, the junction contained 5 bases not matched to a gene. The CDR3 spans 15 residues. The chain's CDR3 is CASSDTGGPTDTQYF. The CDR3 DNA sequence: TGCGCCAGCAGTGACACGGGGGGGCCAACAGATACGCAGTATTTT.

This rearrangement joins TRBV2 to TRBJ2-5; D unclear. V shed 4 bases and J shed 2 bases, with 5 bases lying between them. Per germline, CDR1 SNHLY and CDR2 FYNNEI. CDR3 length: 12 residues. This CDR3 is CASSAQQETQYF. CDR3 in DNA: TGTGCCAGCAGTGCCCAGCAAGAGACCCAGTACTTC.

V usage is TRBV20-1 and J usage is TRBJ2-1; D may be TRBD1 or TRBD2 (5 bases each). CDR3 length: 11 amino acids. Germline V gene lookup returns CDR1 DFQATT and CDR2 SNEGSKA (reference sequence). V dropped 7 bases and J dropped 8 bases, with 12 bases sitting between them. CDR3 residues: CSVGGRDEQFF. The CDR3 coding sequence is TGCAGTGTTGGGGGTCGGGATGAGCAGTTCTTC.

The chain links TRBV10-2 to TRBJ2-2; TRBD2 matches at 9 bases. V was pared by 8 bases and J by 7 bases, with 8 bases of the junction left unmatched. CDR1 is WSHSY, CDR2 SAAADI, per germline. This CDR3 has 14 residues. The CDR3 region has the DNA TGCGCCAGCCAGGCGGGGGGGCTAAGCGGGGAGCTGTTTTTT. Amino acid sequence: CASQAGGLSGELFF.

This clone was seen once. The rearrangement uses TRBV5-1 and TRBJ1-2; tentative D call: TRBD1 (6 bases). V lost 1 base, J lost 2 bases, and 9 bases lay in between. This CDR3 region has 14 residues. CDR1 and CDR2 from the germline V gene are SGHRS and YFSETQ. DNA for the CDR3: TGCGCCAGCAGCTTGACAGGGACGAACTATGGCTACACCTTC. Protein sequence: CASSLTGTNYGYTF.

The CDR3, as DNA: TGTGCCAGTAGTATCCGGGGGGACTCCTACGAGCAGTACTTC. Its translation is CASSIRGDSYEQYF. The V gene is TRBV19, the J gene TRBJ2-7; TRBD2 matches at 7 bases. The CDR3 runs to 14 residues. Trimming at V came to 3 bases and at J to 0 bases, leaving 2 bases not matched to a gene. Germline V gene lookup returns CDR1 LNHDA and CDR2 SQIVND (reference sequence).

CDR3 DNA: TGTGCCAGCAGCCCTCCTGTAGCCAGCGGGGGACCTTCGGAGACCCAGTACTTC. This codes for CASSPPVASGGPSETQYF. V gene TRBV3-1 (or the pseudogene TRBV3-2) combines with J gene TRBJ2-5; TRBD2 matches at 8 bases. V dropped 4 bases and J dropped 5; count of bases not matched to a gene: 18. The CDR3 extends over 18 amino acids. The V gene's germline CDR1 is LGHDT and CDR2 YNNKEL (reference sequence).

The genes are TRBV27 and TRBJ1-4; D is possibly TRBD1 (6 bases). CDR1 and CDR2 from the germline V gene are MNHEY and SMNVEV (reference sequence). CDR3 size: 16 residues. V lost 4 bases to trimming and J lost 2 bases, with 14 bases between them. CDR3 loop: CASSSPQGRTNEKLFF. The CDR3 DNA follows: TGTGCCAGCAGTTCCCCCCAGGGGCGGACTAATGAAAAACTGTTTTTT. The complete variable domain, with remaining parts taken from reference TRBV27 and TRBJ1-4, reads EAQVTQNPRYLITVTGKKLTVTCSQNMNHEYMSWYRQDPGLGLRQIYYSMNVEVTDKGDVPEGYKVSRKEKRNFPLILESPSPNQTSLYFCASSSPQGRTNEKLFFGSGTQLSVL.

This sequence joins TRBV11-2 and TRBJ2-5; 8 nucleotides align to TRBD1. The CDR3 has 17 amino acids. Germline loops: CDR1 SGHAT, CDR2 FQNNGV. After removal of 1 base from V and 4 bases from J, the junction contained 11 bases not matched to a gene. CDR3 in amino acids: CASSLAPPGGFGETQYF. Written as DNA, the CDR3 is TGTGCCAGCAGCTTAGCTCCCCCAGGGGGCTTTGGAGAGACCCAGTACTTC.

The chain is built from TRBV6-5 and TRBJ2-1, with 13 bases lining up with TRBD2. Germline loops: CDR1 MNHEY, CDR2 SVGAGI. V shed 6 bases and J 9 bases; nucleotides not matched to a gene: 8. The length of the CDR3 is 15 residues. The CDR3 nucleotides are TGTGCCAGCAGGCCACTAGCGGGGGGGCTTGTTGAGCAGTTCTTC. Its translation is CASRPLAGGLVEQFF.

The CDR3 sequence is CASSSNRGVSNTEAFF. As DNA, the CDR3 is TGCGCCAGCAGCTCGAACAGGGGGGTAAGCAACACTGAAGCTTTCTTT. The genes are TRBV5-1 and TRBJ1-1; 8 bases are a match to TRBD1. V shed 3 bases and J 2 bases; nucleotides not matched to a gene: 9. The CDR3 runs to 16 residues. CDR1 and CDR2 from the germline V gene are SGHRS and YFSETQ.

The CDR3 loop is CASSPPGVGPGNTIYF. CDR3 DNA sequence: TGTGCCAGCAGCCCCCCCGGGGTGGGCCCTGGAAACACCATATATTTT. The chain couples TRBV28 to TRBJ1-3, with D unclear. Germline V gene lookup returns CDR1 MDHEN and CDR2 SYDVKM. The CDR3 sequence is 16 residues long. V lost 6 bases and J 2 bases, leaving 17 bases between the germline ends.

The V gene is TRBV14, the J gene TRBJ2-3; 7 nucleotides agree with TRBD2. Germline lookup yields CDR1 SGHDN and CDR2 FVKESK. V dropped 4 bases and J dropped 2; count of bases not matched to a gene: 6. This CDR3 is 15 amino acids long. CDR3 bases: TGTGCCAGCAGCCGGACACGGGACTACACAGATACGCAGTATTTT. Residues: CASSRTRDYTDTQYF. The full variable domain, completed using reference TRBV14 and TRBJ2-3, is EAGVTQFPSHSVIEKGQTVTLRCDPISGHDNLYWYRRVMGKEIKFLLHFVKESKQDESGMPNNRFLAERTGGTYSTLKVQPAELEDSGVYFCASSRTRDYTDTQYFGPGTRLTVL.

The gene calls are TRBV2 and TRBJ2-3; 8 bases match TRBD1. V shed 5 bases, J shed 0 bases, and the junction held 4 bases outside the gene matches. CDR3 length: 15 amino acids. Per germline, CDR1 SNHLY and CDR2 FYNNEI. DNA of the CDR3: TGTGCCAGCAGTCGGCGGGACAGGAGCACAGATACGCAGTATTTT. Translating it yields CASSRRDRSTDTQYF. The whole variable domain, remainder taken from reference TRBV2 and TRBJ2-3, is EPEVTQTPSHQVTQMGQEVILRCVPISNHLYFYWYRQILGQKVEFLVSFYNNEISEKSEIFDDQFSVERPDGSNFTLKIRSTKLEDSAMYFCASSRRDRSTDTQYFGPGTRLTVL.

The rearrangement uses TRBV7-2 and TRBJ1-3; TRBD1 matches 8 bases. The V gene end was trimmed by 4 bases and the J gene end by 2 bases; junction bases not matched to a gene: 1. Germline assignment: CDR1 SGHTA and CDR2 FQGNSA. The CDR3 is made up of 14 amino acids. The CDR3 DNA follows: TGTGCCAGCAGCTCGGACAGGGCTGGAAACACCATATATTTT. Its translation: CASSSDRAGNTIYF.

The chain uses TRBV5-1 and TRBJ2-1; D call uncertain. Trimming cost V 1 base and J 6 bases, with 14 bases left between them. Germline CDR1 reads SGHRS; CDR2 reads YFSETQ. This CDR3 has 15 amino acids. CDR3 sequence: CASSLTVLIRNEQFF. DNA of the CDR3: TGCGCCAGCAGCTTGACTGTTCTCATTCGCAATGAGCAGTTCTTC. Filled out from reference TRBV5-1 and TRBJ2-1, the complete variable domain reads KAGVTQTPRYLIKTRGQQVTLSCSPISGHRSVSWYQQTPGQGLQFLFEYFSETQRNKGNFPGRFSGRQFSNSRSEMNVSTLELGDSALYLCASSLTVLIRNEQFFGPGTRLTVL.

The chain joins TRBV19 to TRBJ2-2; D may be TRBD2 (5 bases). The CDR3 contains 15 residues. V lost 5 bases and J 4 bases, leaving 14 bases between the germline ends. Per germline, CDR1 LNHDA and CDR2 SQIVND (reference sequence). This CDR3 is CASSPLTGGTGELFF. The CDR3 nucleotides read TGTGCCAGTAGTCCACTGACTGGAGGCACCGGGGAGCTGTTTTTT.

The chain is built from TRBV7-9 and TRBJ1-2; D is undetermined. V was shortened by 5 bases and J by 7 bases, with 11 bases between the two germline ends. The CDR3 is 12 amino acids. Germline V CDR1 and CDR2: SEHNR, FQNEAQ (reference sequence). CDR3 sequence reads: CASSPNSVGYTF. CDR3 DNA: TGTGCCAGCAGCCCGAATTCGGTTGGCTACACCTTC.

The chain links TRBV18 to TRBJ2-6; 12 bases map to TRBD1. There are 17 residues in the CDR3. CDR1 and CDR2 (germline): KGHSH, LQKENI. V shed 3 bases and J 2 bases; nucleotides not matched to a gene: 2. This CDR3 reads CASSPGTGGAGANVLTF. Here the CDR3 DNA reads TGTGCCAGCTCACCGGGGACAGGGGGCGCTGGGGCCAACGTCCTGACTTTC.

This clone was picked up one time. The chain joins TRBV2 to TRBJ2-7; the match to TRBD1 covers 9 bases. The CDR3 has 11 amino acids. The junction had 3 bases not matched to a gene; V was cut back by 6 bases and J by 9 bases. CDR1 and CDR2 (germline): SNHLY, FYNNEI. CDR3 nucleotides: TGTGCCAGCAGCGGGACAGGGTGGCAGTACTTC. Encoded protein: CASSGTGWQYF.

The gene calls are TRBV6-6 and TRBJ2-7; D is undetermined. CDR1 is MNHNY, CDR2 SVGAGI, per germline (reference sequence). CDR3 length equals 12 residues. V lost 5 bases, J lost 5 bases, and 10 bases lay in between. CDR3 sequence: CASSRSGHEQYF. CDR3 coding DNA: TGTGCCAGCAGTCGATCCGGGCACGAGCAGTACTTC.

This chain uses TRBV5-1 with TRBJ1-5, with TRBD1 matching over 9 bases. CDR1 SGHRS and CDR2 YFSETQ come from the germline V gene. Trimming cost V 2 bases and J 7 bases; bases outside gene matches: 7. This CDR3 region has 15 residues. The CDR3 loop is CASSLSTGGGQPQHF. CDR3 coding DNA: TGCGCCAGCAGCTTAAGTACAGGGGGCGGACAGCCCCAGCATTTT.